Shown below are 22 T cell receptor beta chains from a single sample sequenced in a study of T cell repertoires in cytomegalovirus infection. These TCRs' antigens remain unknown. A single record per CDR3 protein comes from TCRdb applying MiXCR to the reads. This table has hundreds of thousands of distinct CDR3 sequences, around 30% appearing once. The sequencing used cultured PBMCs, collected from culture after CMV antigen stimulation. Every receptor here comes from a human donor in good health (CMV status not recorded). Some clones in this sample may be carry-over from other donors' samples.

This clonotype was detected a few times. The CDR3 reads CASSQGVGRVETQYF. As DNA, the CDR3 is TGTGCCAGCAGCCAGGGGGTGGGCCGGGTAGAGACCCAGTACTTC. The rearrangement links TRBV7-2 to TRBJ2-5, with 7 bases fitting TRBD1. Germline V lookup: CDR1 SGHTA, CDR2 FQGNSA. V trimming: 5 bases; J trimming: 4 bases; junction bases outside the gene matches: 10. The CDR3 length is 15 residues. Using reference TRBV7-2 and TRBJ2-5 for the parts outside the CDR3, the full variable domain is GAGVSQSPSNKVTEKGKDVELRCDPISGHTALYWYRQSLGQGLEFLIYFQGNSAPDKSGLPSDRFSAERTGGSVSTLTIQRTQQEDSAVYLCASSQGVGRVETQYFGPGTRLLVL.

This clonotype was picked up many times. This CDR3 reads CASSSHPPGQISHEQYF. In DNA form, the CDR3 reads TGTGCCAGCAGCTCCCACCCCCCGGGACAGATTTCCCACGAGCAGTACTTC. The chain employs TRBV7-6 and TRBJ2-7, with TRBD1 matching over 7 bases. CDR3 length equals 17 residues. Germline values: CDR1 SGHVS, CDR2 FNYEAQ. Trimming removed 4 bases from V and 5 bases from J; junction bases left unmatched: 17.

The table lists this clonotype with a few counts. The chain uses TRBV2 and TRBJ2-7; unclear D gene. Deletions cut 7 bases from V and 3 bases from J, with 7 bases between. CDR1 is SNHLY, CDR2 FYNNEI, per germline. The CDR3 sequence is 11 residues long. The CDR3 protein is CASKENYEQYF. The CDR3 DNA reads TGTGCCAGCAAGGAGAACTACGAGCAGTACTTC. Together with reference TRBV2 and TRBJ2-7, the CDR3 gives the full variable domain: EPEVTQTPSHQVTQMGQEVILRCVPISNHLYFYWYRQILGQKVEFLVSFYNNEISEKSEIFDDQFSVERPDGSNFTLKIRSTKLEDSAMYFCASKENYEQYFGPGTRLTVT.

This clonotype has more than one count but fewer than ten. The V and J genes are TRBV20-1 and TRBJ2-1, with TRBD2 identical over 10 bases. V was clipped by 3 bases and J by 8 bases; unmatched bases: 1. Germline V CDR1 and CDR2: DFQATT, SNEGSKA (reference sequence). The CDR3 contains 12 residues. The CDR3 region is CSASGLADEQFF. In DNA form, the CDR3 reads TGCAGTGCTAGCGGACTAGCGGATGAGCAGTTCTTC.

The chain is built from TRBV20-1 and TRBJ2-5, with D perhaps matching TRBD2 (5 bases). The V end was cut by 0 bases, the J end by 5 bases, with 19 bases between. The CDR3 has 16 residues. The germline V gene has CDR1 DFQATT and CDR2 SNEGSKA (reference sequence). CDR3 residues: CSARDGRAEAWETQYF. Written as DNA, the CDR3 is TGCAGTGCTAGAGATGGACGAGCGGAGGCATGGGAGACCCAGTACTTC.

The chain joins TRBV27 to TRBJ1-5; D is possibly TRBD1 (6 bases). The V end was cut by 8 bases, the J end by 6 bases, with 20 bases between. Germline V CDR1 and CDR2: MNHEY, SMNVEV (reference sequence). The CDR3 has 15 residues. CDR3 loop: CASRPTVGAGQPQHF. The CDR3 region has the DNA TGTGCCAGCCGTCCCACCGTGGGGGCAGGTCAGCCCCAGCATTTT.

V is TRBV30 and J is TRBJ2-5; D gene uncertain. Germline lookup yields CDR1 GTSNPN and CDR2 SVGIG (reference sequence). The CDR3 runs 13 residues. V lost 0 bases to trimming and J lost 4 bases, with 9 bases between them. The CDR3 loop reads CAWSVRRRETQYF. The CDR3 DNA follows: TGTGCCTGGAGTGTACGTCGGAGAGAGACCCAGTACTTC.

The chain uses TRBV5-1 and TRBJ2-1; 13 bases are a match to TRBD2. The CDR3 is 15 residues long. J gave up 7 bases and V 5 bases, and 6 bases lay outside the gene matches. Germline lookup yields CDR1 SGHRS and CDR2 YFSETQ. CDR3 loop: CASSTGTSGANEQFF. The CDR3 coding sequence is TGCGCCAGCAGTACCGGGACTAGCGGGGCAAATGAGCAGTTCTTC.

This clonotype was picked up many times. The rearrangement links TRBV7-2 to TRBJ1-2; D is uncertain. The CDR3 is 12 amino acids. Trimming cost V 3 bases and J 2 bases, with 4 bases left between them. Germline-derived CDR1 and CDR2 are SGHTA and FQGNSA. CDR3 bases: TGTGCCAGCAGCTTTCAGAACTATGGCTACACCTTC. Amino acids: CASSFQNYGYTF.

This clonotype was seen ten or more times. The CDR3 DNA reads TGCGCCAGCGGGGAGACTAACCGATACAATGAGCAGTTCTTC. This translates into CASGETNRYNEQFF. The gene calls are TRBV10-2 and TRBJ2-1, with a tentative D call TRBD2 (5 bases). Germline V gene data show CDR1 as WSHSY and CDR2 as SAAADI. The CDR3 contains 14 residues. Trimming cost V 8 bases and J 4 bases, with 15 bases left between them.

This chain uses TRBV5-6 with TRBJ2-2; 9 positions match TRBD2. The germline gives CDR1 SGHDT, CDR2 YYEEEE. The CDR3 sequence is 16 residues long. With V trimmed by 1 base and J by 4 bases, 5 bases remained unmatched. This CDR3 reads CASSLFDSGSTGELFF. In DNA, the CDR3 is TGTGCCAGCAGCTTGTTCGATAGCGGGAGCACCGGGGAGCTGTTTTTT.

The chain has TRBV7-2 and TRBJ1-5; a weak D match, TRBD1 (6 bases). In germline, CDR1 is SGHTA, CDR2 FQGNSA. This CDR3 is built from 16 residues. Trimming took off 5 bases at V and 5 bases at J, with 19 bases between the two ends. CDR3 nucleotide sequence: TGTGCCAGCAGCCCGGACAGCTACGAAAAGGATCAGCCCCAGCATTTT. Its protein is CASSPDSYEKDQPQHF.

CDR3 coding DNA: TGTGCCAGCTCGCCGGGACTCATATACAATGAGCAGTTCTTC. This codes for CASSPGLIYNEQFF. The chain has TRBV18 and TRBJ2-1; TRBD2 might be the D (6 bases). The V gene lost 6 bases and the J gene lost 4 bases, with 13 bases spanning the gap. This CDR3 has 14 residues. CDR1 and CDR2 (germline): KGHSH, LQKENI.

This clonotype was detected a few times. This sequence joins TRBV27 and TRBJ2-3, with D uncertain. The germline CDR1 and CDR2 sequences are MNHEY and SMNVEV (reference sequence). V lost 5 bases to trimming and J lost 2 bases, with 8 bases between them. CDR3 length: 13 amino acids. The CDR3 loop reads CASSGWDTDTQYF. The CDR3 nucleotides are TGTGCCAGCAGTGGGTGGGACACAGATACGCAGTATTTT.

This clonotype has a handful of counts. The chain uses TRBV4-3 and TRBJ1-4, with 9 nucleotides matching TRBD1. Germline-derived CDR1 and CDR2 are LGHNA and YSLEER. V dropped 0 bases and J dropped 5; count of bases not matched to a gene: 4. The CDR3 contains 16 residues. CDR3 in DNA: TGCGCCAGCAGCCAAGACGTAGGACAGGGGAATGAAAAACTGTTTTTT. Translated: CASSQDVGQGNEKLFF.

The chain links TRBV4-1 to TRBJ2-3; D possibly corresponds to TRBD1 (6 bases). V lost 2 bases to trimming and J lost 4 bases, with 13 bases between them. This CDR3 spans 15 amino acids. Germline V gene data show CDR1 as MGHRA and CDR2 as YSYEKL. In DNA, the CDR3 is TGCGCCAGCAGCCAACAGGGGATTCGGTCAGATACGCAGTATTTT. It is translated as CASSQQGIRSDTQYF.

The V gene is TRBV6-2 or TRBV6-3, the J gene TRBJ2-7, with TRBD1 as a possible D gene (6 bases). The germline V gene encodes CDR1 MNHEY and CDR2 SVGEGT. V dropped 4 bases and J dropped 5 bases, with 9 bases sitting between them. The CDR3 is 12 amino acids. In nucleotides, the CDR3 is TGTGCCAGCAGTTTTGGGGGCGACGAGCAGTACTTC. It codes for CASSFGGDEQYF.

This clonotype has just a few counts. The rearrangement uses TRBV6-6 and TRBJ2-1; D is undetermined. V was clipped by 2 bases and J by 6 bases, with 14 bases between them. CDR1 and CDR2 from the germline V gene are MNHNY and SVGAGI (reference sequence). The CDR3 spans 15 residues. Here the CDR3 DNA reads TGTGCCAGCAGTTACGCGTCAGTTGCTGGCAATGAGCAGTTCTTC. Its protein product is CASSYASVAGNEQFF.

The CDR3 spells CASSPNLGYEQYF. CDR3 nucleotide sequence: TGCGCCAGCAGCCCCAACCTAGGGTACGAGCAGTACTTC. This sequence joins TRBV4-3 and TRBJ2-7; the D is unclear. The germline V and J ends were trimmed by 4 bases and 4 bases, with 11 bases remaining between them. Germline V lookup: CDR1 LGHNA, CDR2 YSLEER. This CDR3 is built from 13 residues.

This clonotype came up many times. The rearrangement joins TRBV7-9 to TRBJ2-5; no clear D gene. Germline V gene data show CDR1 as SEHNR and CDR2 as FQNEAQ (reference sequence). This CDR3 contains 17 residues. Between the trimmed V and J ends, which lost 5 bases and 1 base, there was a span of 20 bases. The CDR3 loop is CASSPPVRTGFQETQYF. CDR3 DNA sequence: TGTGCCAGCAGCCCCCCAGTCCGGACGGGCTTCCAAGAGACCCAGTACTTC.

The chain couples TRBV6-2 or TRBV6-3 to TRBJ2-1, with 7 bases matching TRBD2. CDR1 and CDR2 (germline): MNHEY, SVGEGT. The CDR3 contains 18 residues. V lost 0 bases and J lost 8; bases outside the gene matches: 16. The CDR3 loop is CASSYSSFAGEVSDEQFF. The CDR3 bases are TGTGCCAGCAGTTACTCGAGTTTTGCGGGAGAAGTCAGCGATGAGCAGTTCTTC.

This clonotype was seen a few times. The J gene is TRBJ2-7, the V gene TRBV6-5, with TRBD1 matching over 10 bases. The CDR3 is 14 residues long. From germline, CDR1 is MNHEY and CDR2 SVGAGI. V shed 6 bases and J 6 bases; nucleotides not matched to a gene: 8. The CDR3 here is CASRIIRTGGEQYF. DNA of the CDR3: TGTGCCAGCAGAATCATAAGGACAGGGGGCGAGCAGTACTTC.